This T cell receptor (beta chain) emerged from a study of metastatic and nonmetastatic thyroid tumors. In the study overall: Repertoires were compared across blood and tumor or nodule tissue from malignant and benign thyroid patients. Overall study findings and caveats: It was reported that TCR beta diversity was significantly higher in malignant thyroid tumors than benign nodules, in blood and tumor.

Before thyroid surgery, none of the patients had received any treatment. This clone was counted at least ten times. The antigen remains undetermined. Original data processing: A classifier for distant metastasis in papillary thyroid cancer was constructed using CDR3 differences observed across clinicopathological groups. MiXCR re-clonotyped the PCR reads for TCRdb. The V and J calls and clone size come from TCRdb's table, not from the authors' own analysis. The repertoire consists of about 16,000 clones, with about 12% occurring once and the leading ten covering 15%. Source material: tumor tissue. The receptor was isolated from a female donor with papillary thyroid cancer or a benign thyroid nodule (not recorded which). Some clones in this sample may be carry-over from other donors' samples.

The CDR3 region is CASSVRLAGYEQYF. The CDR3 DNA follows: TGTGCCAGTAGTGTCAGACTAGCGGGTTACGAGCAGTACTTC. The J gene is TRBJ2-7, the V gene TRBV19; the match to TRBD2 covers 10 bases. CDR3 size: 14 residues. Germline CDR1 reads LNHDA; CDR2 reads SQIVND (reference sequence). V lost 5 bases, J lost 4 bases, and 5 bases stayed unmatched.